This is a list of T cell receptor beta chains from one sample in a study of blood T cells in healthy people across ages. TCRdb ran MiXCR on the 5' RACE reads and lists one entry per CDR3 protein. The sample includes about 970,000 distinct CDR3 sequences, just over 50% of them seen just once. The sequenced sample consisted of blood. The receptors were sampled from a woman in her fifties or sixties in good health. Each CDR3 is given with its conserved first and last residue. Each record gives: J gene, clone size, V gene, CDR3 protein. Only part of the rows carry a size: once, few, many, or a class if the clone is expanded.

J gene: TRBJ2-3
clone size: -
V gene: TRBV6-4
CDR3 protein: CASSHNGRTDMQYF

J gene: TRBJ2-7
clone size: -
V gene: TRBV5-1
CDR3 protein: CASSLAAGRDYEQYF

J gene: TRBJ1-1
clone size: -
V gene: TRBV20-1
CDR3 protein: CSARRGQQSEAFF

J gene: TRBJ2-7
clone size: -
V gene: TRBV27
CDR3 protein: CASSLYPSVAYEQYF

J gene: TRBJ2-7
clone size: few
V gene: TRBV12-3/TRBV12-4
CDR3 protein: CASSKGPPLGPPLYEQYF

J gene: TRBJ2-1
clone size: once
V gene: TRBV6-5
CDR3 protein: CASSSRPGTGLGNEQFF

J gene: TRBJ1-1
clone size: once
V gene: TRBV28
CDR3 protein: CASSSPYTEVAFF

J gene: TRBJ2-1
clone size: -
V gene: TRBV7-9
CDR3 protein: CASSEGPGGRGNEQFF

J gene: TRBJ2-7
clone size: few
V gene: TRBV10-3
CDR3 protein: CATVRVSGHEQYF

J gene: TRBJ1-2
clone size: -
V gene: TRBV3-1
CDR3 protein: CVSSQSRRVGGYTF

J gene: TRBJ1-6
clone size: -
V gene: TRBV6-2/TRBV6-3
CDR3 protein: CASSDRTGSPLHF

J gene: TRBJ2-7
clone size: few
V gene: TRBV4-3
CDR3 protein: CASSQYIMGYEQYF

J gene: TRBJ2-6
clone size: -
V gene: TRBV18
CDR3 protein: CASSTTSSGANVLTF

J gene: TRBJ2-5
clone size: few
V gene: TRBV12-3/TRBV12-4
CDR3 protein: CASSLFPEETQYF

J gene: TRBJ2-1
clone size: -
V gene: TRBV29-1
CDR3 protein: CSVERPNYNEQFF

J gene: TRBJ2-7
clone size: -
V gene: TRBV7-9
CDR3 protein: CASTGTSGKSYEQYF

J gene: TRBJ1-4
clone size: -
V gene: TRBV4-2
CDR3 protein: CASSQNPTGLGEKLFF

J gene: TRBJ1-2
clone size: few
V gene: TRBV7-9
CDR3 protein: CASSRRDGYTF

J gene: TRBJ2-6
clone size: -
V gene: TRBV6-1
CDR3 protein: CASRQLRTGAFSGANVLTF

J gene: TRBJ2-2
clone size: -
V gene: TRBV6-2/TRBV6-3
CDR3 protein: CASSYRWRENTGELFF

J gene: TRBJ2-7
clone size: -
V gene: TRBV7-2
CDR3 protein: CASSPDYYTEQYF

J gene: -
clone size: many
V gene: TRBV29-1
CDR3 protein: CSLASGGETQYF

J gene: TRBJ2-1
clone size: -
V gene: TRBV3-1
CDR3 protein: CASSQVAKLYNEQFF

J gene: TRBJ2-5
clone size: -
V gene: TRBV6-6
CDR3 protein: CASRVDTIQETQYF

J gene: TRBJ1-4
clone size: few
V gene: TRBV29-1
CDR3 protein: CSVLQLRGEKLFF

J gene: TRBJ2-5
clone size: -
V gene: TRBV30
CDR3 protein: CAWSPRSGLMQYF

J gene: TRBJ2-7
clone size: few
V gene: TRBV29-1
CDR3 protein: CSVGGVGGYEQYF

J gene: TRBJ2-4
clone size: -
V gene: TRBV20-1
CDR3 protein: CSAGQTRLAGGAHIQYF

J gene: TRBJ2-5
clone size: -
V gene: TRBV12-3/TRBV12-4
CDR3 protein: CASSLEFGLAERETQYF

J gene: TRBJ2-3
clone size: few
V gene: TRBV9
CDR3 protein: CASSVGWLAGPDTQYF

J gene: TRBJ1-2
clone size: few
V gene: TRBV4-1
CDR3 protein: CASSQEATGGRYYGYTF

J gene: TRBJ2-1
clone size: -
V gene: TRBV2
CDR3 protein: CASCQGVNNEQFF

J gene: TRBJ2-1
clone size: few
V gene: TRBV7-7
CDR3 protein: CASSLDARLNNEQFF

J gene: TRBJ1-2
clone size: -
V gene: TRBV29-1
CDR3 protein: CSVDVDRSGGYTF

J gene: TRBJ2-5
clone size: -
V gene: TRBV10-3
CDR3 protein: CAISESPLGQQETQYF

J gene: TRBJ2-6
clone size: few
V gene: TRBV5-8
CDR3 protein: CASSLGETGANVLTF

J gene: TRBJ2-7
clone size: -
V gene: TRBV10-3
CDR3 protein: CAIGGGEYEQYF